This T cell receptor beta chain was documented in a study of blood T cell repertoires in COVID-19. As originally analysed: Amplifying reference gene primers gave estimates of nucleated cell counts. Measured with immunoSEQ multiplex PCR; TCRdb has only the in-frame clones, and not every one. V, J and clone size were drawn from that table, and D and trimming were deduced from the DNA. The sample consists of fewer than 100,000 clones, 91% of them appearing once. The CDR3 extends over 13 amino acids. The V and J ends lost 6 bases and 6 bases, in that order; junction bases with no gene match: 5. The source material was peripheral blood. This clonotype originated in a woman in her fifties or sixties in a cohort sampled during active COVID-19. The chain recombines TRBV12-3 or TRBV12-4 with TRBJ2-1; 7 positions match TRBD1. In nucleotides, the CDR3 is TGTGCCAGCAGCGACAGGGCAAGCAATGAGCAGTTCTTC. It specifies CASSDRASNEQFF.